This TCR beta chain stems from a study of CD8 T cells in ankylosing spondylitis. Overall study results and limits: There was reportedly significant enrichment of clones that were disease-linked in matched ankylosing spondylitis synovial fluid. Among TCR beta sequences, a motif of roughly 8 highly homologous variants appeared characteristic of ankylosing spondylitis blood. Reports of some motif variants in reactive arthritis synovial fluid and blood predate this one.

Germline CDR1 reads DFQATT; CDR2 reads SNEGSKA (reference sequence). Losses at the gene ends were 5 bases for V and 3 bases for J; bases not matched to a gene: 10. This CDR3 contains 17 residues. The sample holds many counts of this clonotype. Antigen: not known. The authors made TCR beta libraries by quantitative 5'-RACE with molecular barcodes. TCRdb reprocessed the 5' RACE reads with MiXCR, giving one entry per CDR3 protein. The sample consists of around 150,000 distinct CDR3 sequences, approximately 7.3% of them appearing once. This clonotype was sampled from a female donor with ankylosing spondylitis or in good health (not recorded which). The specimen sequenced was blood, either unsorted or a sorted T cell fraction (not recorded which). The V call is TRBV20-1, the J call TRBJ2-4, with 13 bases fitting TRBD2. CDR3 region: CSALALAGGLIKNIQYF. The CDR3 DNA is TGCAGTGCTTTGGCACTAGCGGGGGGGTTAATCAAAAACATTCAGTACTTC.